Sequencing of this T cell receptor (beta chain) was carried out in a study of blood T cell repertoires in COVID-19. Study information: Some COVID-19 samples were acute and others convalescent; all came from the United States, Italy and Spain.

V was pared by 4 bases and J by 2 bases, with 13 bases between. The CDR3 consists of 15 residues. Germline V lookup: CDR1 LGHNA, CDR2 YNFKEQ. Libraries were prepared by immunoSEQ multiplex PCR; TCRdb keeps only in-frame clonotypes and omits some of them. This table has about 80,000 clones, under 80% appearing once. The source is a human donor in a cohort sampled during active COVID-19. The chain has TRBV4-2 and TRBJ2-3, with D perhaps matching TRBD1 (5 bases). The sample taken for sequencing was peripheral blood. CDR3 region: CASSPWTLNTDTQYF. The CDR3 nucleotides are TGTGCCAGCAGCCCTTGGACACTTAACACAGATACGCAGTATTTT.